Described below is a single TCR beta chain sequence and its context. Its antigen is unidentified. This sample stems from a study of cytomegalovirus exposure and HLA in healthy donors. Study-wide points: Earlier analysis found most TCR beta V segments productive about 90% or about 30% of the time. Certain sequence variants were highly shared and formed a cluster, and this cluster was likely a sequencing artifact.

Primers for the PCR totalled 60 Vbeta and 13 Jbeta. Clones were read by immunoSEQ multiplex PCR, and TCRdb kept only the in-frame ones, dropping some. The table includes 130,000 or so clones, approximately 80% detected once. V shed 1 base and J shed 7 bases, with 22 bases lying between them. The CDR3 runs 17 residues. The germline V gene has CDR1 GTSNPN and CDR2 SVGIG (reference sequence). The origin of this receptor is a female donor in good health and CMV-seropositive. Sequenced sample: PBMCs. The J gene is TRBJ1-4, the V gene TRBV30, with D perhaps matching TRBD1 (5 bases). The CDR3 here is CAWSGALRLRGGEKLFF. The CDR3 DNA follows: TGTGCCTGGAGTGGAGCCCTCAGGCTTCGGGGGGGTGAAAAACTGTTTTTT.